This section outlines one TCR beta chain sequence together with its context. The antigen remains unidentified. The data derive from a study of blood T cells in healthy people across ages. Study results and limitations: Leaving the PBMCs unsorted stopped any conclusive comparison of naive versus antigen-experienced cells.

Donors were systemically healthy Caucasian individuals from Russia aged 6 to 90 years. Isolation recovered at least 7 million PBMCs from every sample. Looked up from germline, CDR1 is LGHDT and CDR2 is YNNKEL (reference sequence). With 0 bases clipped from V and 5 bases from J, the junction kept 2 bases outside the gene matches. CDR3 length: 14 amino acids. The authors ran a second PCR of about 7 to 11 cycles using a sample-barcoded 5' primer and a J-beta primer mix. Individual samples furnished no less than 2.5 million CDR3-containing paired-end reads apiece. TCRdb re-called the 5' RACE reads through MiXCR, storing one row per CDR3 protein. The sample consists of about 620,000 distinct CDR3 sequences, 20% to 25% of them appearing once.

The sequenced sample consisted of blood. The TCR originated in a man aged 65-85 years in good health. The chain uses TRBV3-1 and TRBJ2-3; 7 bases map to TRBD1. In DNA, the CDR3 is TGTGCCAGCAGCCAAGAACAGGGGAGAGATACGCAGTATTTT. Its protein product is CASSQEQGRDTQYF.